These T cell receptor beta chains were read from a single sample in a study of cytomegalovirus exposure and HLA in healthy donors. Clones were read by immunoSEQ multiplex PCR, and TCRdb kept only the in-frame ones, dropping some. The sample consists of some 150,000 clones, approximately 80% of them appearing once. The sequenced sample consisted of PBMCs. The origin of the receptors is a man aged 25 to 40 in good health and CMV-seropositive. Each CDR3 is given with its conserved first and last residue. The D gene is left open where the match is weak. Where a row states a size, it is once, few, many or the class of an expanded clone; other rows omit it.

J: TRBJ2-3; V: TRBV5-6; D: .; size: once; CDR3: CASSGRISGGAEDTQYF; DNA: TGTGCCAGCAGCGGACGAATAAGTGGGGGGGCGGAAGATACGCAGTATTTT
J: TRBJ2-6; V: TRBV9; D: .; size: .; CDR3: CASSPYSGANVLTF; DNA: TGTGCCAGCAGCCCTTACTCTGGGGCCAACGTCCTGACTTTC
J: TRBJ2-3; V: TRBV30; D: .; size: few; CDR3: CAWSLGVTDTQYF; DNA: TGTGCCTGGAGTCTAGGGGTCACAGATACGCAGTATTTT
J: TRBJ1-4; V: TRBV6-5; D: .; size: few; CDR3: CASSPERGEKLFF; DNA: TGTGCCAGCAGTCCCGAGAGAGGAGAAAAACTGTTTTTT
J: TRBJ2-1; V: TRBV29-1; D: TRBD2; size: .; CDR3: CSVEGGGPYNEQFF; DNA: TGCAGCGTTGAGGGCGGGGGTCCCTACAATGAGCAGTTCTTC
J: TRBJ1-1; V: TRBV28; D: .; size: .; CDR3: CASSPAQERGNTEAFF; DNA: TGTGCCAGCAGTCCCGCCCAAGAGCGCGGGAACACTGAAGCTTTCTTT
J: TRBJ2-3; V: TRBV7-9; D: TRBD1; size: .; CDR3: CASSLQGANTDTQYF; DNA: TGTGCCAGCAGTTTACAGGGGGCCAACACAGATACGCAGTATTTT
J: TRBJ2-7; V: TRBV19; D: TRBD1; size: .; CDR3: CASSRRDREYEQYF; DNA: TGTGCCAGTAGTAGACGGGACAGGGAGTACGAGCAGTACTTC
J: TRBJ1-2; V: TRBV6-5; D: .; size: .; CDR3: CASSYSGEDGYTF; DNA: TGTGCCAGCAGTTACTCTGGGGAGGATGGCTACACCTTC
J: TRBJ1-2; V: TRBV6-1; D: TRBD1; size: .; CDR3: CASASPGGLGYTF; DNA: TGTGCCAGCGCAAGCCCAGGGGGCTTAGGCTACACCTTC
J: TRBJ2-7; V: TRBV4-1; D: TRBD1; size: once; CDR3: CASSQGQGVDEQYF; DNA: TGCGCCAGCAGCCAAGGACAGGGAGTAGACGAGCAGTACTTC